A single sample gave rise to the 23 T cell receptor beta chains below, sequenced in a study of CD8 T cells in Susac syndrome (dated 2019 in TCRdb). Libraries were made using the immunoSEQ multiplex PCR assay. RNA was extracted using the RNeasy kit, and about 0.5 to 1 ug of the RNA was reverse transcribed with random hexamers. The public reads were quality trimmed at Q25 with fastp and then assembled into clones with MiXCR by TCRdb, keeping productive beta chains. All rows with the same CDR3 protein become a single entry with the most common DNA and genes. The sample table lists 250,000 or so distinct CDR3 sequences, 85% to 95% of them with a count of one. 0.06% to 0.08% of the sample is taken by the ten largest. Sequencing was carried out using CD4+ T cells from PBMCs. The receptors here all came from a human donor with multiple sclerosis.

V and J are TRBV19 and TRBJ2-3; 8 bases line up with TRBD1. J was trimmed by 0 bases and V by 5 bases; bases with no gene match: 7. Germline values: CDR1 LNHDA, CDR2 SQIVND (reference sequence). The CDR3 runs 16 residues. As DNA, the CDR3 is TGTGCCAGTAGTCCCCGGACAGGGACTAGCACAGATACGCAGTATTTT. Translation gives CASSPRTGTSTDTQYF.

The chain joins TRBV6-1 to TRBJ1-5; D is possibly TRBD1 (6 bases). Germline V gives CDR1 MNHNS, CDR2 SASEGT. V was cut by 3 bases and J by 3 bases, with 12 bases left in between. This CDR3 is 15 amino acids long. The DNA of the CDR3 is TGTGCCAGCAGTGATGGCAGGGGATTCAATCAGCCCCAGCATTTT. This translates into CASSDGRGFNQPQHF.

The chain recombines TRBV5-6 with TRBJ1-2, with 7 bases identical to TRBD1. The junction had 9 bases not matched to a gene; V was cut back by 2 bases and J by 8 bases. The CDR3 is made up of 14 amino acids. Germline values: CDR1 SGHDT, CDR2 YYEEEE. As DNA, the CDR3 is TGTGCCAGCAGCTTCAACAGGGGTTTAGGAGGCTACACCTTC. As protein: CASSFNRGLGGYTF.

The chain uses TRBV29-1 and TRBJ1-1; TRBD1 matches 10 bases. The CDR3 consists of 14 residues. The germline V gene encodes CDR1 SQVTM and CDR2 ANQGSEA. After removal of 5 bases from V and 1 base from J, the junction contained 4 bases not matched to a gene. The CDR3 DNA is TGCAGCGTTTCGACAGGGGGCTCGAACACTGAAGCTTTCTTT. Its translation is CSVSTGGSNTEAFF.

The chain joins TRBV4-2 to TRBJ2-1; D remains ambiguous. V lost 0 bases and J lost 10, with 10 bases in between. This CDR3 contains 13 residues. Germline V gene lookup returns CDR1 LGHNA and CDR2 YNFKEQ. The CDR3 nucleotides are TGTGCCAGCAGCCAAGATCCCTCGCGGGAGCAGTTCTTC. Encoded protein: CASSQDPSREQFF.

This clonotype has a single count. The chain has TRBV28 and TRBJ2-7, with a possible D match to TRBD1 (6 bases). CDR1 and CDR2 from the germline V gene are MDHEN and SYDVKM. Trimming took 8 bases from V and 4 from J, leaving 12 bases between them. CDR3 length equals 12 residues. CDR3 in DNA: TGTGCCAGCGCCCGAGGGGGATACGAGCAGTACTTC. Residues: CASARGGYEQYF.

The V and J genes are TRBV9 and TRBJ2-7; TRBD1 agrees at 10 bases. This CDR3 has 16 amino acids. CDR1 and CDR2 (germline): SGDLS, YYNGEE. Germline trimming cut 0 bases from V and 3 bases from J; bases unmatched to any gene: 6. The CDR3 DNA follows: TGTGCCAGCAGCGTAGAGGGGACAGGGGAAAGCTACGAGCAGTACGTC. Its translation is CASSVEGTGESYEQYV.

V is TRBV19 and J is TRBJ1-1; D might be TRBD1 (5 bases). The CDR3 runs 14 residues. V was trimmed by 4 bases and J by 0 bases, leaving 9 bases between them. The germline gives CDR1 LNHDA, CDR2 SQIVND (reference sequence). For the CDR3, the DNA is TGTGCCAGTAGTACTGGGACGGTGAACACTGAAGCTTTCTTT. Amino acid sequence: CASSTGTVNTEAFF. Drawing the rest from reference TRBV19 and TRBJ1-1, the complete variable domain is DGGITQSPKYLFRKEGQNVTLSCEQNLNHDAMYWYRQDPGQGLRLIYYSQIVNDFQKGDIAEGYSVSREKKESFPLTVTSAQKNPTAFYLCASSTGTVNTEAFFGQGTRLTVV.

The J gene is TRBJ2-5, the V gene TRBV28; possibly TRBD1 for D (6 bases). Germline V CDR1 and CDR2: MDHEN, SYDVKM. V was clipped by 6 bases and J by 5 bases, with 19 bases between them. CDR3 size: 15 residues. CDR3 region: CASRHPDPQGETQYF. In nucleotides, the CDR3 is TGTGCCAGCAGGCACCCAGACCCGCAGGGGGAGACCCAGTACTTC.

The J gene is TRBJ1-1, the V gene TRBV29-1; a weak D match, TRBD1 (6 bases). CDR1 is SQVTM, CDR2 ANQGSEA, per germline. There are 13 residues in the CDR3. Trimming left V 5 bases short and J 1 base short, with 11 bases between. The CDR3 sequence: CSVRGGANTEAFF. DNA of the CDR3: TGCAGCGTTCGGGGGGGGGCGAACACTGAAGCTTTCTTT.

This chain uses TRBV18 with TRBJ2-5; possibly TRBD1 for D (7 bases). The germline V and J ends were trimmed by 6 bases and 1 base, with 24 bases remaining between them. The CDR3 totals 18 residues. Germline V CDR1 and CDR2: KGHSH, LQKENI. In nucleotides, the CDR3 is TGTGCCAGCTCCCAAATTCGGGTGCCAGGGGGGACCCAAGAGACCCAGTACTTC. Protein product: CASSQIRVPGGTQETQYF.

This clonotype came up once. The chain has TRBV12-3 or TRBV12-4 and TRBJ2-1; 7 bases map to TRBD2. The CDR3 has 16 residues. Losses at the gene ends were 1 base for V and 7 bases for J; bases not matched to a gene: 10. The CDR3 bases are TGTGCCAGCAGTTTAGACGGGGGAGGGCCTGGGAATGAGCAGTTCTTC. Amino acids: CASSLDGGGPGNEQFF.

The genes are TRBV28 and TRBJ2-7; D is unclear. Germline lookup yields CDR1 MDHEN and CDR2 SYDVKM. V was shortened by 6 bases and J by 5 bases, with 17 bases between the two germline ends. There are 14 residues in the CDR3. CDR3 sequence: CASSPARRFNEQYF. The CDR3 DNA is TGTGCCAGCAGCCCGGCCAGGCGGTTCAACGAGCAGTACTTC. The full variable domain, its missing parts supplied by reference TRBV28 and TRBJ2-7, is DVKVTQSSRYLVKRTGEKVFLECVQDMDHENMFWYRQDPGLGLRLIYFSYDVKMKEKGDIPEGYSVSREKKERFSLILESASTNQTSMYLCASSPARRFNEQYFGPGTRLTVT.

The CDR3 DNA sequence: TGTGCCAGCAGCGTAGACTATGATTCCAATGAAAAACTGTTTTTT. It translates to CASSVDYDSNEKLFF. The chain uses TRBV9 and TRBJ1-4; D gene unclear. The CDR3 length is 15 residues. CDR1 is SGDLS and CDR2 is YYNGEE in the germline V gene. Trimming stripped 0 bases from V and 5 bases from J, with 11 bases between.

This clonotype has a single count. The chain uses TRBV5-1 and TRBJ2-3, with D uncertain. The ends were cut back, 0 bases at V and 1 base at J, with 6 bases in the middle. Looked up from germline, CDR1 is SGHRS and CDR2 is YFSETQ. This CDR3 is 14 amino acids long. CDR3 in DNA: TGCGCCAGCAGCTTGGAGGCAGGCACAGATACGCAGTATTTT. Its translation: CASSLEAGTDTQYF.

This clonotype was observed a single time. The chain employs TRBV12-2 and TRBJ2-5. TRBV12-2 constitutes a pseudogene. The CDR3 spans 16 residues. CDR3 protein: CASRLVLSRNQETQYF. Here the CDR3 DNA reads TGTGCAAGTCGCTTAGTTCTATCGCGGAACCAAGAGACCCAGTACTTC.

The chain employs TRBV4-1 and TRBJ1-1, with 7 positions matching TRBD1. Germline CDR1 reads MGHRA; CDR2 reads YSYEKL. V was pared by 6 bases and J by 4 bases, with 5 bases of the junction left unmatched. CDR3 size: 13 residues. The CDR3 reads CASSPRGFTEAFF. For the CDR3, the DNA is TGCGCCAGCAGTCCCAGGGGGTTCACTGAAGCTTTCTTT.

The chain links TRBV12-3 or TRBV12-4 to TRBJ1-2; D is unclear. The CDR3 is 13 amino acids. V shed 6 bases and J shed 4 bases, with 12 bases lying between them. CDR3 residues: CASRPQAGYGYTF. In nucleotides, the CDR3 is TGTGCCAGCAGACCTCAGGCGGGCTATGGCTACACCTTC.

V is TRBV6-6 and J is TRBJ1-1; perhaps TRBD1 as D (5 bases). Germline V CDR1 and CDR2: MNHNY, SVGAGI (reference sequence). CDR3 size: 15 residues. V was cut by 2 bases and J by 5 bases, with 15 bases left in between. CDR3 coding DNA: TGTGCCAGCAGTTACACCGGGGCCAAGGGGACTGAAGCTTTCTTT. Its protein is CASSYTGAKGTEAFF.

V gene TRBV4-1 combines with J gene TRBJ2-1; 12 positions agree with TRBD2. V shed 4 bases and J 8 bases; nucleotides not matched to a gene: 6. The CDR3 is made up of 15 amino acids. Looked up from germline, CDR1 is MGHRA and CDR2 is YSYEKL. The CDR3 DNA reads as TGCGCCAGCAGCCTGCTAGCGGGGGGGCCCGATGAGCAGTTCTTC. This gives the protein CASSLLAGGPDEQFF.

The chain employs TRBV19 and TRBJ1-5; 8 bases agree with TRBD1. V lost 3 bases and J lost 3; bases outside the gene matches: 10. The germline gives CDR1 LNHDA, CDR2 SQIVND (reference sequence). This CDR3 contains 17 residues. CDR3 sequence: CASSMWVGQGANQPQHF. CDR3 nucleotides: TGTGCCAGTAGTATGTGGGTGGGGCAGGGGGCCAATCAGCCCCAGCATTTT.

This chain joins TRBV7-9 and TRBJ2-3; D perhaps matches TRBD2 (7 bases). There are 15 residues in the CDR3. Germline-derived CDR1 and CDR2 are SEHNR and FQNEAQ (reference sequence). V was shortened by 5 bases and J by 2 bases, with 14 bases between the two germline ends. The CDR3 protein is CASSTGGPHTDTQYF. The CDR3 coding sequence is TGTGCCAGCAGCACCGGGGGGCCCCACACAGATACGCAGTATTTT.

In this sample, this clonotype turned up once. The chain recombines TRBV29-1 with TRBJ1-2; 9 bases match TRBD1. Germline assignment: CDR1 SQVTM and CDR2 ANQGSEA. The CDR3 loop spans 12 amino acids. Losses at the gene ends were 7 bases for V and 3 bases for J; bases not matched to a gene: 3. The CDR3: CSARTGDYGYTF. Here the CDR3 DNA reads TGCAGCGCTCGGACAGGGGACTATGGCTACACCTTC.